One and the same sample provided the 24 T cell receptor beta chains below, sequenced in a study of CD8+CD57+ T cells in acquired aplastic anemia. Genomic DNA served as template for TCR beta VDJ and CDR3 profiling. TCRdb reanalysed the reads using MiXCR and keeps one entry per CDR3 protein. The data contain about 110,000 distinct CDR3 sequences, about half of them singletons. Input material: sorted CD4+, CD8+, or CD8+CD57+ T cells (not recorded which) from PBMCs. The receptors shown here come from a human donor in good health, serving as a control.

This clonotype was seen a handful of times. A clone one base away is much larger, so this may be a read error. The rearrangement links TRBV12-3 or TRBV12-4 to TRBJ1-1, with no clear D. CDR3 size: 14 residues. The CDR3 sequence: CASSRRIMNTEVFF. For the CDR3, the DNA is TGTGCCAGCAGCCGACGGATCATGAACACTGAAGTTTTCTTT.

CDR3 sequence: CASTPGNYAYNEQFF. The DNA of the CDR3 is TGTGCCAGTACTCCAGGGAATTATGCCTACAATGAGCAGTTCTTC. The V and J genes are TRBV19 and TRBJ2-1; D is possibly TRBD1 (5 bases). CDR1 LNHDA and CDR2 SQIVND come from the germline V gene (reference sequence). The CDR3 is 15 amino acids. V lost 7 bases and J lost 2, with 15 bases in between.

The gene calls are TRBV19 and TRBJ1-1, with no clear D. V was cut by 5 bases and J by 1 base, with 8 bases left in between. CDR3 length: 13 residues. Germline V gene lookup returns CDR1 LNHDA and CDR2 SQIVND (reference sequence). Here the CDR3 DNA reads TGTGCCAGTAGTGTCCAGCCGAACACTGAAGCTTTCTTT. It codes for CASSVQPNTEAFF.

Notes on this clonotype: Just one base apart from a much larger clone, this may be a read error. The final CDR3 position lacks the conserved phenylalanine or tryptophan, pointing to a likely read error. The chain employs TRBV6-5 and TRBJ1-2; 9 bases match TRBD1. This CDR3 is built from 14 residues. The V gene's germline CDR1 is MNHEY and CDR2 SVGAGI. With 2 bases clipped from V and 8 bases from J, the junction kept 6 bases outside the gene matches. CDR3 amino acids: CASSYEDRGYGYTS. CDR3 in DNA: TGTGCCAGCAGTTACGAGGACAGGGGATACGGCTACACCTCC.

This clonotype showed up many times. The V call is TRBV19, the J call TRBJ1-5; D possibly corresponds to TRBD1 (5 bases). Germline V gene data show CDR1 as LNHDA and CDR2 as SQIVND (reference sequence). This CDR3 region has 14 residues. Trimming cost V 0 bases and J 7 bases, with 10 bases left between them. For the CDR3, the DNA is TGTGCCAGTAGTATAGATGAGCCAGGGCAGCCCCAGCATTTT. Its protein is CASSIDEPGQPQHF.

With respect to this clonotype: One end of the junction fails to match germline, which may point to a read error. The rearrangement uses TRBV5-1 and TRBJ2-5; D may correspond to TRBD1 or TRBD2 (6 bases each). The germline CDR1 and CDR2 sequences are SGHRS and YFSETQ. CDR3 length equals 15 residues. CDR3 residues: CASSLGWGAQETRYF. CDR3 coding DNA: TGCGCCAGCAGCTTGGGGTGGGGGGCCCAAGAGACCCGGTACTTC.

Worth noting for this clonotype: A much larger clone differs from this one at a single base, so this may be a read error. This sequence joins TRBV20-1 and TRBJ1-5; possibly TRBD1 for D (6 bases). Germline CDR1 is DFQATT and CDR2 is SNEGSKA (reference sequence). This CDR3 comprises 13 residues. As DNA, the CDR3 is TGCAGTGCTAGAGAGGGGGCTGGACAGCCCCTGCATTTT. Its protein product is CSAREGAGQPLHF.

In its sample, this clonotype was seen many times. The chain recombines TRBV19 with TRBJ2-1; D gene ambiguous. CDR1 is LNHDA, CDR2 SQIVND, per germline (reference sequence). This CDR3 has 13 residues. V shed 5 bases and J shed 5 bases, with 10 bases lying between them. CDR3 nucleotides: TGTGCCAGTAGTCCCCCCGTGGACAATGAGCAGTTCTTC. Its translation: CASSPPVDNEQFF. Full variable domain (rest looked up from reference TRBV19 and TRBJ2-1): DGGITQSPKYLFRKEGQNVTLSCEQNLNHDAMYWYRQDPGQGLRLIYYSQIVNDFQKGDIAEGYSVSREKKESFPLTVTSAQKNPTAFYLCASSPPVDNEQFFGPGTRLTVL.

This clonotype was picked up many times. The V call is TRBV9, the J call TRBJ2-1, with 8 bases matching TRBD2. Trimming took 0 bases from V and 4 from J; bases not matched to a gene: 9. The CDR3 is made up of 17 amino acids. CDR1 is SGDLS, CDR2 YYNGEE, per germline. This chain's CDR3 is CASSVEGLAGRYNEQFF. Written as DNA, the CDR3 is TGTGCCAGCAGCGTAGAGGGGCTAGCGGGCCGGTACAATGAGCAGTTCTTC.

Concerning this clonotype itself: It may be a read error: a sequence one base away is much more abundant. The chain carries TRBV6-1 and TRBJ1-1; D ambiguous. Trimming took 9 bases from V and 3 from J, leaving 14 bases between them. The CDR3 has 13 amino acids. Germline CDR1 and CDR2: MNHNS and SASEGT. The CDR3 spells CASLLEGDTEAFF. The CDR3 DNA sequence: TGTGCCAGTCTCTTGGAGGGAGACACTGAAGCTTTCTTT.

The chain is built from TRBV15 and TRBJ1-5; 9 nucleotides line up with TRBD1. The CDR3 consists of 16 residues. With 2 bases clipped from V and 5 bases from J, the junction kept 7 bases outside the gene matches. Germline lookup yields CDR1 LNHNV and CDR2 YYDKDF (reference sequence). In DNA form, the CDR3 reads TGTGCCACCAGCAGAAAGCGGACAGGGGCTTATCAGCCCCAGCATTTT. Its translation is CATSRKRTGAYQPQHF.

This clonotype came up many times. The V gene is TRBV27, the J gene TRBJ2-7, with 9 bases aligning to TRBD1. The ends lost 6 bases at V and 3 bases at J; junction bases unmatched: 6. CDR3 size: 14 residues. Germline CDR1 is MNHEY and CDR2 is SMNVEV (reference sequence). The CDR3 DNA is TGTGCCAGCAGGCGGACAGGGGCTGGCTACGAGCAGTACTTC. Its translation is CASRRTGAGYEQYF.

The genes are TRBV10-3 and TRBJ2-5; the D call may be TRBD1 or TRBD2 (5 bases each). Germline V gives CDR1 ENHRY, CDR2 SYGVKD. Trimming removed 4 bases from V and 5 bases from J, with 17 bases in between. This CDR3 has 15 amino acids. CDR3 region: CAISVGPAKWETQYF. Written as DNA, the CDR3 is TGTGCCATCAGTGTGGGACCGGCCAAATGGGAGACCCAGTACTTC.

The chain has TRBV6-8 and TRBJ2-5; D may be TRBD2 (6 bases). V lost 0 bases and J lost 5, with 16 bases in between. The CDR3 contains 16 residues. The germline V gene has CDR1 MNHGY and CDR2 SAAAGT. CDR3 residues: CASSYSKPGGGETQYF. The CDR3 region has the DNA TGTGCCAGCAGTTACTCGAAACCCGGGGGTGGGGAGACCCAGTACTTC.

This clonotype was detected many times. V usage is TRBV13 and J usage is TRBJ1-3; D is perhaps TRBD1 (6 bases). The V gene's germline CDR1 is PRHDT and CDR2 FYEKMQ (reference sequence). V shed 4 bases and J shed 0 bases, with 10 bases lying between them. CDR3 length: 15 amino acids. The DNA for the CDR3 is TGTGCCAGCAGCTCCGAGGGGGGCTCTGGAAACACCATATATTTT. Translating it yields CASSSEGGSGNTIYF.

V gene TRBV24-1 combines with J gene TRBJ2-7, with 7 bases aligning to TRBD1. V trimming: 5 bases; J trimming: 2 bases; junction bases outside the gene matches: 8. The CDR3 consists of 15 residues. In germline, CDR1 is KGHDR, CDR2 SFDVKD. This CDR3 reads CATSAIPTGTYEQYF. Written as DNA, the CDR3 is TGTGCCACCAGTGCTATACCGACAGGGACCTACGAGCAGTACTTC.

This chain connects TRBV29-1 to TRBJ1-2; TRBD1 agrees at 8 bases. V lost 4 bases to trimming and J lost 7 bases; unmatched junction nucleotides: 11. CDR3 length: 14 residues. The germline gives CDR1 SQVTM, CDR2 ANQGSEA. CDR3 DNA: TGCAGCGTTGCCTCCGGGACAGGAATCTTTGGCTACACCTTC. Encoded protein: CSVASGTGIFGYTF.

This sequence joins TRBV12-3 or TRBV12-4 and TRBJ1-1; maybe TRBD1 (6 bases). V was cut by 4 bases and J by 7 bases, with 13 bases left in between. The CDR3 has 13 amino acids. The DNA of the CDR3 is TGTGCCAGCAGTTATGGACAGCTCTATGAAGCTTTCTTT. As protein: CASSYGQLYEAFF.

The chain employs TRBV19 and TRBJ1-1; 10 nucleotides agree with TRBD1. From germline, CDR1 is LNHDA and CDR2 SQIVND (reference sequence). The ends lost 7 bases at V and 3 bases at J; junction bases unmatched: 2. CDR3 length: 13 residues. The CDR3 sequence is CASTGTGDTEAFF. Here the CDR3 DNA reads TGTGCCAGTACCGGGACAGGGGACACTGAAGCTTTCTTT.

The V call is TRBV25-1, the J call TRBJ2-2; 9 bases are shared with TRBD1. V was clipped by 4 bases and J by 7 bases; unmatched bases: 10. CDR1 MGHDK and CDR2 SYGVNS come from the germline V gene. This CDR3 spans 16 amino acids. The CDR3 DNA reads TGTGCCAGCAGTGTACTTTCGACAGGGGGGATCGGGGAGCTGTTTTTT. Encoded protein: CASSVLSTGGIGELFF. Using reference TRBV25-1 and TRBJ2-2 for the parts outside the CDR3, the full variable domain is EADIYQTPRYLVIGTGKKITLECSQTMGHDKMYWYQQDPGMELHLIHYSYGVNSTEKGDLSSESTVSRIRTEHFPLTLESARPSHTSQYLCASSVLSTGGIGELFFGEGSRLTVL.

This clonotype came up a few times. The chain uses TRBV3-1 and TRBJ2-5; the match to TRBD1 covers 10 bases. Looked up from germline, CDR1 is LGHDT and CDR2 is YNNKEL (reference sequence). V shed 5 bases, J shed 3 bases, and the junction held 12 bases outside the gene matches. The CDR3 covers 17 residues. CDR3 coding DNA: TGTGCCAGCAGCGATAAAAGACAGGGGGCGGGGGAAGAGACCCAGTACTTC. Its protein product is CASSDKRQGAGEETQYF.

This rearrangement joins TRBV7-3 to TRBJ2-7, with 8 bases aligning to TRBD2. The CDR3 consists of 13 residues. Germline V gene sequence: CDR1 SGHTA, CDR2 FQGTGA. With V trimmed by 5 bases and J by 2 bases, 2 bases remained unmatched. The CDR3 DNA is TGTGCCAGCAGCCGGGGGGGGACCTACGAGCAGTACTTC. Translation gives CASSRGGTYEQYF.

There are many counts of this clonotype. The J gene is TRBJ1-2, the V gene TRBV2; possibly TRBD1 for D (5 bases). Deletions cut 6 bases from V and 7 bases from J, with 12 bases between. CDR1 and CDR2 from the germline V gene are SNHLY and FYNNEI. The CDR3 contains 12 residues. The CDR3 loop reads CASSAGGVGYTF. The CDR3 DNA is TGTGCCAGCAGCGCCGGGGGGGTTGGCTACACCTTC.

This clonotype was counted many times. CDR3 amino acids: CASSGTTSYEQYF. The CDR3 DNA sequence: TGTGCCAGCAGCGGTACTACCTCCTACGAGCAGTACTTC. The chain combines TRBV9 with TRBJ2-7, with D unresolved. V lost 3 bases and J lost 0, with 7 bases in between. This CDR3 comprises 13 residues. Germline V gives CDR1 SGDLS, CDR2 YYNGEE.